The clone carrying this T cell receptor beta chain was detected many times. Antigen: not known. This record comes from a study of Graves' ophthalmopathy and Graves' hyperthyroidism. Germline trimming cut 5 bases from V and 8 bases from J; bases unmatched to any gene: 11. CDR3 length equals 14 residues. Germline V CDR1 and CDR2: MNHEY, SMNVEV (reference sequence). Beta-chain TCR CDR3 regions were amplified from RNA transcripts. RT-PCR in the first round used HTBI primers; a second-round multiplex PCR followed. From the multiplex PCR reads, TCRdb called clonotypes with MiXCR, one entry per CDR3 protein. The table shows 350,000 to 400,000 distinct CDR3 sequences, with 15% occurring only once. Study results and caveats: Most expanded clonotypes in thyroid above 0.001 frequency also showed up in blood.

Clinical symptoms, serum thyroxine, TRAb, thyroid ultrasound and orbital computed tomography were relied on for diagnosis. This TCR derives from a woman aged 18-29 years with stable Graves' hyperthyroidism. This chain uses TRBV27 with TRBJ1-1, with 7 positions matching TRBD1. Input material: peripheral blood. CDR3 residues: CASSPVTGSGEAFF. CDR3 DNA sequence: TGTGCCAGCAGTCCAGTGACAGGGAGTGGCGAAGCTTTCTTT.